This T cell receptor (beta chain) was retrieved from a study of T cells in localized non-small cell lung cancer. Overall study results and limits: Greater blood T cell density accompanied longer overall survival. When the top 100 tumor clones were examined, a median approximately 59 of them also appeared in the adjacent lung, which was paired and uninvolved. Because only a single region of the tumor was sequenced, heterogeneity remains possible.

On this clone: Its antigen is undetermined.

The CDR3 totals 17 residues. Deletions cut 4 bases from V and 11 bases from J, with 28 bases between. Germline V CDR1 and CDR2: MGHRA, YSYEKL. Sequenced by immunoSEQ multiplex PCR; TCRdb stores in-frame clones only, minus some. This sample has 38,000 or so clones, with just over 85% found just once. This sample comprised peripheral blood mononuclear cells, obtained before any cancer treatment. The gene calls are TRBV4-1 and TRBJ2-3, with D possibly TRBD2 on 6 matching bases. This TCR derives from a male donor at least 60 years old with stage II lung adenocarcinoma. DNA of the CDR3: TGCGCCAGCAGCCCCTTTCTTACCGGGACTCCCATTCAAGGGCAGTATTTT. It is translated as CASSPFLTGTPIQGQYF.